This TCR beta chain is from a study of blood T cell repertoires in COVID-19. Study-wide context: From T cells, B-cell-depleted T cells, or PBMCs came the material, which was cDNA or gDNA.

Looked up from germline, CDR1 is LNHDA and CDR2 is SQIVND (reference sequence). The V gene lost 5 bases and the J gene lost 7 bases, with 15 bases spanning the gap. The CDR3 is made up of 14 amino acids. Method: immunoSEQ multiplex PCR; TCRdb's copy keeps in-frame clones and lacks some. This table has 60,000 to 80,000 clones, approximately 81% appearing once. Sequencing was carried out using peripheral blood. The clonotype originates from a man over 45 with active COVID-19. J is TRBJ2-1 and V is TRBV19; D is uncertain. The CDR3 sequence: CASSPGPPPNEQFF. The CDR3 nucleotides read TGTGCCAGTAGTCCTGGGCCTCCGCCGAATGAGCAGTTCTTC. The full variable domain, rest sourced from reference TRBV19 and TRBJ2-1, is DGGITQSPKYLFRKEGQNVTLSCEQNLNHDAMYWYRQDPGQGLRLIYYSQIVNDFQKGDIAEGYSVSREKKESFPLTVTSAQKNPTAFYLCASSPGPPPNEQFFGPGTRLTVL.